Given below is one T cell receptor (beta chain) in context. Its antigen is as yet unknown. The source of the sample is a study of cytomegalovirus exposure and HLA in healthy donors. Study findings and constraints: In a later analysis, specific HLA alleles were associated with 15,000 to 20,000 TCR beta sequences at a 0.05 false discovery rate. Immune exposure information comprised only CMV serostatus. A further, later analysis showed that HLA-associated TCR beta chains (compared with equally common others) were more clonally expanded.

V gave up 6 bases and J gave up 3 bases, with 12 bases separating them. The length of the CDR3 is 13 residues. The germline V gene encodes CDR1 SNHLY and CDR2 FYNNEI. The PCR had 60 Vbeta and 13 Jbeta primers. Sequencing was performed with immunoSEQ multiplex PCR; in TCRdb, only in-frame clones are kept and a portion is missing. The table has around 110,000 clones, around 80% seen once. The sample taken for sequencing was PBMCs. The receptor's source is a man aged 55 to 70 in good health and CMV-seronegative. The chain links TRBV2 to TRBJ2-7; D gene ambiguous. CDR3 DNA: TGTGCCAGCAGGGGCCCCGGAAGCTACGAGCAGTACTTC. Amino acids: CASRGPGSYEQYF.